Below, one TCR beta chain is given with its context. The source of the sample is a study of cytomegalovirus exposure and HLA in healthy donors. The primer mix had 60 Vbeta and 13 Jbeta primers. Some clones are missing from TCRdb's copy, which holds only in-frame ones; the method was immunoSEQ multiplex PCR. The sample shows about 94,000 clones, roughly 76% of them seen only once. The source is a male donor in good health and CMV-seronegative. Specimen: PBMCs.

CDR3 coding DNA: TGTGCCAGCAGCCCTCGAGCGGGACTAGCCCACGAGCAGTACTTC. It specifies CASSPRAGLAHEQYF. The chain links TRBV11-3 to TRBJ2-5, with 9 bases lining up with TRBD2. The DNA end is more similar to TRBJ2-7, so the J call may be wrong. The CDR3 is 15 residues long. The germline V gene has CDR1 SGHNT and CDR2 YENEEA.